Below are 13 T cell receptor beta chains sequenced from a single sample in a study of blood T cell repertoires in COVID-19. The protocol was immunoSEQ multiplex PCR, while the TCRdb copy is restricted to in-frame clones and leaves out a portion. The data contain about 160,000 clones, under 95% of them seen just once; the ten biggest clones take up more than 2%. The sample comprised peripheral blood. Receptor source: a man aged 18 to 29 with acute or convalescent COVID-19.

The chain is built from TRBV6-6 and TRBJ1-1, with a tentative D call TRBD1 (5 bases). V was cut by 8 bases and J by 4 bases, with 23 bases left in between. In germline, CDR1 is MNHNY, CDR2 SVGAGI (reference sequence). CDR3 length: 16 amino acids. The CDR3 here is CASWSSGARQPTEAFF. The CDR3 nucleotides read TGTGCCAGCTGGAGTAGCGGGGCCCGACAGCCCACTGAAGCTTTCTTT.

This clone turned up a few times. The gene calls are TRBV6-4 and TRBJ1-1; possibly TRBD1 for D (5 bases). Germline loops: CDR1 MRHNA, CDR2 SNTAGT. The CDR3 is 11 amino acids. Deletions cut 8 bases from V and 7 bases from J, with 11 bases between. CDR3 amino acids: CASPGRGEAFF. CDR3 nucleotides: TGTGCCAGCCCCGGGAGGGGTGAAGCTTTCTTT.

A note on this clone: The limits of the CDR3 on the DNA are not certain, so only TCRdb's listed CDR3 is given. V and J are TRBV27 and TRBJ2-5; the DNA was not used to check the table's D call, TRBD1. Germline V gene sequence: CDR1 MNHEY, CDR2 SMNVEV (reference sequence). Termini included, the CDR3 measures 14 amino acids. The CDR3 sequence: CASSSSRAGETQYF.

The chain recombines TRBV9 with TRBJ1-1; D gene uncertain. Germline CDR1 and CDR2: SGDLS and YYNGEE. CDR3 length: 13 residues. V was cut by 3 bases and J by 1 base, with 7 bases left in between. The CDR3 loop is CASSAHPNTEAFF. For the CDR3, the DNA is TGTGCCAGCAGCGCCCATCCGAACACTGAAGCTTTCTTT.

V and J are TRBV4-1 and TRBJ1-5; D is undetermined. The germline gives CDR1 MGHRA, CDR2 YSYEKL. This CDR3 has 13 residues. V was clipped by 0 bases and J by 7 bases, with 7 bases between them. The CDR3 nucleotides are TGCGCCAGCAGCCAAGATCCGGGACAGCCCCAGCATTTT. Translating it yields CASSQDPGQPQHF.

The chain couples TRBV25-1 to TRBJ2-3; D ambiguous. V shed 4 bases and J shed 0 bases, with 8 bases lying between them. The CDR3 totals 14 residues. The germline gives CDR1 MGHDK, CDR2 SYGVNS. The CDR3 DNA follows: TGTGCCAGCAGTGTTAGCAGAAGCACAGATACGCAGTATTTT. Translation gives CASSVSRSTDTQYF.

The V call is TRBV12-3 or TRBV12-4, the J call TRBJ2-7; D gene unclear. The CDR3 length is 13 residues. With 0 bases removed from V and 3 bases from J, the gap between germline ends came to 6 bases. The CDR3: CASSLAGVYEQYF. The CDR3 nucleotides are TGTGCCAGCAGTTTAGCCGGAGTCTACGAGCAGTACTTC.

J is TRBJ2-7 and V is TRBV19, with TRBD2 matching over 11 bases. Per the germline V gene, CDR1 is LNHDA and CDR2 is SQIVND (reference sequence). The CDR3 spans 14 residues. The V segment lost 7 bases and the J segment 1 base; nucleotides outside the gene matches: 3. The CDR3 reads CASKGTSGSYEQYF. For the CDR3, the DNA is TGTGCCAGTAAGGGGACTAGCGGTTCCTACGAGCAGTACTTC. Filled out from reference TRBV19 and TRBJ2-7, the complete variable domain reads DGGITQSPKYLFRKEGQNVTLSCEQNLNHDAMYWYRQDPGQGLRLIYYSQIVNDFQKGDIAEGYSVSREKKESFPLTVTSAQKNPTAFYLCASKGTSGSYEQYFGPGTRLTVT.

This chain connects TRBV27 to TRBJ2-2, with D possibly TRBD2 on 6 matching bases. CDR1 is MNHEY and CDR2 is SMNVEV in the germline V gene (reference sequence). The CDR3 extends over 16 amino acids. Trimming cost V 1 base and J 0 bases, with 9 bases left between them. The CDR3 coding sequence is TGTGCCAGCAGTTTATTCGGGGGTACGAACACCGGGGAGCTGTTTTTT. Amino acid sequence: CASSLFGGTNTGELFF.

The chain is built from TRBV10-3 and TRBJ1-1; 9 bases match TRBD1. The germline CDR1 and CDR2 sequences are ENHRY and SYGVKD. CDR3 length equals 14 residues. V lost 2 bases and J lost 5; bases outside the gene matches: 3. The CDR3 spells CAISEGTGKTEAFF. As DNA, the CDR3 is TGTGCCATCAGTGAGGGGACAGGGAAAACTGAAGCTTTCTTT.

This chain connects TRBV7-9 to TRBJ2-1; 12 bases fit TRBD2. The CDR3 consists of 15 residues. The ends lost 5 bases at V and 7 bases at J; junction bases unmatched: 6. Looked up from germline, CDR1 is SEHNR and CDR2 is FQNEAQ (reference sequence). The CDR3 is CASSLTSGGPNEQFF. CDR3 DNA sequence: TGTGCCAGCAGCCTGACTAGCGGGGGTCCAAATGAGCAGTTCTTC.

The V gene is TRBV25-1, the J gene TRBJ1-2, with unresolved D. This CDR3 is 14 amino acids long. Germline lookup yields CDR1 MGHDK and CDR2 SYGVNS. The ends were cut back, 10 bases at V and 3 bases at J, with 18 bases in the middle. CDR3 nucleotide sequence: TGTGCCACCCTCCCCTCACTAGTGGACTATGGCTACACCTTC. This sequence encodes CATLPSLVDYGYTF.

This chain joins TRBV9 and TRBJ2-5; TRBD2 might be the D (6 bases). Trimming stripped 4 bases from V and 4 bases from J, with 17 bases between. This CDR3 comprises 15 residues. Per germline, CDR1 SGDLS and CDR2 YYNGEE. The CDR3: CASSTSGGGRETQYF. The CDR3 DNA follows: TGTGCCAGCAGCACTAGTGGGGGAGGCCGAGAGACCCAGTACTTC.